This entry features one TCR beta chain sequence. This sample is drawn from a study of PD-1 blockade in classical Hodgkin lymphoma. Germline loops: CDR1 LNHDA, CDR2 SQIVND (reference sequence). Between the trimmed V and J ends, which lost 6 bases and 5 bases, there was a span of 11 bases. This CDR3 is 12 amino acids long. Measured with immunoSEQ multiplex PCR; TCRdb has only the in-frame clones, and not every one. This table holds tens of thousands of clones, about 78% found once. With no exception, relapse followed autologous stem cell transplantation in all patients, and brentuximab vedotin exposure varied.

Here the sequenced sample was peripheral blood mononuclear cells (PBMCs), taken before the second cycle of nivolumab. The genes are TRBV19 and TRBJ2-7; possible D gene TRBD2, 5 bases. This receptor was obtained from a human donor with classical Hodgkin lymphoma. The CDR3 spells CASRAEANEQYF. CDR3 bases: TGTGCCAGTAGGGCGGAGGCCAACGAGCAGTACTTC.